Listed below are T cell receptor beta chains from one sample, sequenced in a study of T cells after yellow fever vaccination. TCRdb reanalysed the 5' RACE reads using MiXCR and keeps one entry per CDR3 protein. The sample consists of fewer than 350,000 distinct CDR3 sequences, about 3.5% of them appearing once. The starting material was PBMCs, obtained on the day of the yellow fever booster vaccination. These receptors all stem from a man aged 18 to 29 who received the YFV17D yellow fever vaccine. The CDR3 runs from the conserved cysteine through the conserved F or W. A D gene is named only where the DNA matches it firmly. Not all rows give a size; the values are once, few, many and, for expanded clones, a class.

v_call: TRBV6-5
clone_size: NA
j_call: TRBJ2-7
d_call: TRBD2
cdr3_nt: TGTGCCAGCAGTCCGACGCCCGGGACTAGTTATGGCTCCTACGAGCAGTACTTC
cdr3_aa: CASSPTPGTSYGSYEQYF

v_call: TRBV5-1
clone_size: many
j_call: TRBJ1-1
d_call: NA
cdr3_nt: TGCGCCAGCAGCCCCGAGAACATGAACACTGAAGCTTTCTTT
cdr3_aa: CASSPENMNTEAFF

v_call: TRBV11-2
clone_size: many
j_call: TRBJ1-1
d_call: NA
cdr3_nt: TGTGCCAGCAGCTTGGTTGGCGGGATGGGGACTGAAGCTTTCTTT
cdr3_aa: CASSLVGGMGTEAFF

v_call: TRBV25-1
clone_size: many
j_call: TRBJ1-1
d_call: NA
cdr3_nt: TGTGCCAGCACCGACGGGCCCCCGAACACTGAAGCTTTCTTT
cdr3_aa: CASTDGPPNTEAFF

v_call: TRBV27
clone_size: many
j_call: TRBJ1-2
d_call: NA
cdr3_nt: TGTGCCAGCAGTTCCGGTGACAGCCTAAAGGGGGGCTACACCTTC
cdr3_aa: CASSSGDSLKGGYTF

v_call: TRBV19
clone_size: many
j_call: TRBJ2-3
d_call: NA
cdr3_nt: TGTGCCAGTCTTGGCGGGGTGGCAGATACGCAGTATTTT
cdr3_aa: CASLGGVADTQYF

v_call: TRBV6-5
clone_size: many
j_call: TRBJ2-3
d_call: TRBD1
cdr3_nt: TGTGCCAGCAGATCGGACAGGGGTAGGACAGATACGCAGTATTTT
cdr3_aa: CASRSDRGRTDTQYF

v_call: TRBV18
clone_size: many
j_call: TRBJ2-1
d_call: TRBD1
cdr3_nt: TGTGCCAGCTCACGGGGACAGGGCAATGAGCAGTTCTTC
cdr3_aa: CASSRGQGNEQFF

v_call: TRBV2
clone_size: few
j_call: TRBJ1-1
d_call: NA
cdr3_nt: TGTGCCAGCAGAGAAGGACAGAAAATTATGAACACTGAAGCTTTCTTT
cdr3_aa: CASREGQKIMNTEAFF

v_call: TRBV14
clone_size: many
j_call: TRBJ2-2
d_call: NA
cdr3_nt: TGTGCCACCTCACTAGGATCTCCGAACACCGGGGAGCTGTTTTTT
cdr3_aa: CATSLGSPNTGELFF

v_call: TRBV20-1
clone_size: few
j_call: TRBJ1-6
d_call: NA
cdr3_nt: TGCAGTGCTAGAGCGTCAGGGGATAATTCACCCCTCCACTTT
cdr3_aa: CSARASGDNSPLHF

v_call: TRBV20-1
clone_size: many
j_call: TRBJ1-2
d_call: NA
cdr3_nt: TGCAGTGCTAGGGCCACCGACAAGGCCTATGGCTACACCTTC
cdr3_aa: CSARATDKAYGYTF

v_call: TRBV5-1
clone_size: few
j_call: TRBJ1-4
d_call: NA
cdr3_nt: TGCGCCAGCAGCTTGATGGGGAGTGCAACTAATGAAAAACTGTTTTTT
cdr3_aa: CASSLMGSATNEKLFF

v_call: TRBV5-1
clone_size: few
j_call: TRBJ1-5
d_call: NA
cdr3_nt: TGCGCCAGCAGTACAGGGCAGCCGAATCAGCCCCAGCATTTT
cdr3_aa: CASSTGQPNQPQHF

v_call: TRBV3-1
clone_size: NA
j_call: TRBJ2-5
d_call: NA
cdr3_nt: TGTGCCAGCAGCCTAACCCCTAGAGACGAGACCCAGTACTTC
cdr3_aa: CASSLTPRDETQYF

v_call: TRBV29-1
clone_size: few
j_call: TRBJ2-3
d_call: NA
cdr3_nt: TGCAGCGCCCCCACAGGGTACACAGATACGCAGTATTTT
cdr3_aa: CSAPTGYTDTQYF

v_call: TRBV7-9
clone_size: many
j_call: TRBJ2-7
d_call: TRBD1
cdr3_nt: TGTGCCAGCAGCTACCGGGACAGGGTCTACGAGCAGTACTTC
cdr3_aa: CASSYRDRVYEQYF

v_call: TRBV6-1
clone_size: few
j_call: TRBJ2-2
d_call: TRBD1
cdr3_nt: TGTGCCAGCAGTTCCCCTAATTCCGGGACAGAGAACACCGGGGAGCTGTTTTTT
cdr3_aa: CASSSPNSGTENTGELFF

v_call: TRBV5-6
clone_size: NA
j_call: TRBJ2-5
d_call: TRBD2
cdr3_nt: TGTGCCAGCAGCTTGGGACTAGCGGGGGTGTACCAAGAGACCCAGTACTTC
cdr3_aa: CASSLGLAGVYQETQYF

v_call: TRBV20-1
clone_size: NA
j_call: TRBJ2-3
d_call: NA
cdr3_nt: TGCAGTGCTAATGTGGCTAACACAGATACGCAGTATTTT
cdr3_aa: CSANVANTDTQYF

v_call: TRBV24-1
clone_size: many
j_call: TRBJ2-2
d_call: NA
cdr3_nt: TGTGCCACCAGTGATTTTACGAACACCGGGGAGCTGTTTTTT
cdr3_aa: CATSDFTNTGELFF

v_call: TRBV5-1
clone_size: few
j_call: TRBJ2-1
d_call: TRBD1
cdr3_nt: TGCGCCAGTGCGGGACAGGGGGCGGATGAGCAGTTCTTC
cdr3_aa: CASAGQGADEQFF

v_call: TRBV5-6
clone_size: many
j_call: TRBJ1-5
d_call: NA
cdr3_nt: TGTGCCAGCAGCCCGTGGGAGGATAATCAGCCCCAGCATTTT
cdr3_aa: CASSPWEDNQPQHF